The 8 T cell receptor beta chains in this list originate from one sample, sequenced in a study of CD8 T cells in ankylosing spondylitis (dated by TCRdb to 2016 to 2017). Libraries were constructed by 5' RACE. The sequencing machine was an Illumina HiSeq 2500. TCRdb redid the processing of the public reads, applying fastp at Q25 and MiXCR, and retained in-frame beta chains. Identical CDR3 protein sequences are pooled into one entry, listed with their most common genes and DNA. The sample has about 360,000 distinct CDR3 sequences on record, 20% to 25% of them singletons. Over 10% of the sample is taken by the ten largest. Sequencing used blood, either unsorted or a sorted T cell fraction (not recorded which). All receptors come from a male donor with ankylosing spondylitis or in good health (not recorded which).

This clonotype has more than one count but fewer than ten. This sequence joins TRBV6-5 and TRBJ2-3; TRBD2 might be the D (5 bases). The CDR3 consists of 16 residues. Per germline, CDR1 MNHEY and CDR2 SVGAGI. Trimming stripped 6 bases from V and 1 base from J, with 17 bases between. The CDR3 bases are TGTGCCAGCAGCTTACGTTCGGACTCGGGCACAGATACGCAGTATTTT. Encoded protein: CASSLRSDSGTDTQYF.

CDR3 protein: CASSQKRGFTDTQYF. CDR3 in DNA: TGCGCCAGCAGCCAAAAACGGGGGTTCACAGATACGCAGTATTTT. This chain uses TRBV4-1 with TRBJ2-3, with a weak D call TRBD2 (6 bases). Per germline, CDR1 MGHRA and CDR2 YSYEKL. The CDR3 spans 15 residues. V was clipped by 2 bases and J by 2 bases, with 11 bases between them.

The chain combines TRBV6-4 with TRBJ2-7; D call uncertain. This CDR3 comprises 15 residues. Germline V gene data show CDR1 as MRHNA and CDR2 as SNTAGT. The V and J ends lost 7 bases and 4 bases respectively, with 20 bases between them. The CDR3, as DNA: TGTGCCAGCAATCCAGGACGGAGAGTAATTTACGAGCAGTACTTC. Translating gives CASNPGRRVIYEQYF.

This clonotype has just a few counts. V usage is TRBV12-5 and J usage is TRBJ2-3; TRBD2 is a possible D gene (5 bases). The CDR3 extends over 13 amino acids. The V gene lost 4 bases and the J gene lost 2 bases, with 7 bases spanning the gap. Germline V gene data show CDR1 as LGHNT and CDR2 as FRNRAP. CDR3 nucleotides: TGTGCTAGTGGTTGGGAGCCCACAGATACGCAGTATTTT. Its protein is CASGWEPTDTQYF.

This clonotype has a handful of counts. The chain is built from TRBV29-1 and TRBJ2-3; D is unclear. Trimming took off 7 bases at V and 4 bases at J, with 15 bases between the two ends. This CDR3 has 13 amino acids. Looked up from germline, CDR1 is SQVTM and CDR2 is ANQGSEA. The DNA for the CDR3 is TGCAGCGCCCGAAAGGGATTCGCAGATACGCAGTATTTT. Translating it yields CSARKGFADTQYF.

This chain links TRBV5-8 with TRBJ2-7; D ambiguous. CDR1 and CDR2 (germline): SGHTS, YDEGEE. V was pared by 4 bases and J by 7 bases, with 6 bases between. The CDR3 totals 10 residues. CDR3 DNA sequence: TGTGCCAGCAGCCCCTGGGAGCAGTACTTC. The encoded protein is CASSPWEQYF.

CDR3 nucleotides: TGTGCCAGCACCTGGAGGGAAGACAATCAGCCCCAGCATTTT. Amino acids: CASTWREDNQPQHF. The rearrangement links TRBV6-5 to TRBJ1-5; unclear D gene. The V gene lost 7 bases and the J gene lost 3 bases, with 13 bases spanning the gap. Germline CDR1 is MNHEY and CDR2 is SVGAGI. The CDR3 runs 14 residues.

This clonotype was seen more than once but under ten times. The V gene is TRBV12-3 or TRBV12-4, the J gene TRBJ2-1, with 13 bases identical to TRBD2. This CDR3 is built from 15 residues. V lost 6 bases, J lost 3 bases, and 2 bases stayed unmatched. The CDR3 DNA reads as TGTGCCAGCAGCGGACTAGCGGGGGTCTACAATGAGCAGTTCTTC. It encodes CASSGLAGVYNEQFF.